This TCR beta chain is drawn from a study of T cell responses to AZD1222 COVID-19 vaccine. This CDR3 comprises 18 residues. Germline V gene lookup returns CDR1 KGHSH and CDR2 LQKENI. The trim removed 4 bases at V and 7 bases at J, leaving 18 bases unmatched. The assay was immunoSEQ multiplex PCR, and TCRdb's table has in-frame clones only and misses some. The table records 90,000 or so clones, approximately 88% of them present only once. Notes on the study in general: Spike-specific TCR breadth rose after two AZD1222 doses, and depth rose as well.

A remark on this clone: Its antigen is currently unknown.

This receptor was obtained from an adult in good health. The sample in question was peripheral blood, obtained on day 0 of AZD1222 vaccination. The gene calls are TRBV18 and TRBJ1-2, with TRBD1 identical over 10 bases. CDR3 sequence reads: CASSQPATGGASTVGYTF. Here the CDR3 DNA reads TGTGCCAGCTCACAACCTGCGACAGGGGGCGCGTCTACTGTTGGCTACACCTTC.